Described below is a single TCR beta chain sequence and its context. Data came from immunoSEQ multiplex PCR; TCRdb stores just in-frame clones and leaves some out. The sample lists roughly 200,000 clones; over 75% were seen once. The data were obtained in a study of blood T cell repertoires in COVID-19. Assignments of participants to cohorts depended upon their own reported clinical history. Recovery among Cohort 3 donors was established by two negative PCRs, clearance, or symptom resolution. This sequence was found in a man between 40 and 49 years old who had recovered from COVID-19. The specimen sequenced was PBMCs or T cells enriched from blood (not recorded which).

DNA for the CDR3: TGTGCCAGCAGCTTTAGCGGGATGACAGATACGCAGTATTTT. As protein: CASSFSGMTDTQYF. The chain carries TRBV9 and TRBJ2-3; 8 bases are a match to TRBD2. Germline-derived CDR1 and CDR2 are SGDLS and YYNGEE. With V trimmed by 4 bases and J by 3 bases, 4 bases remained unmatched. The CDR3 contains 14 residues.